One sample yielded the 29 T cell receptor beta chains listed below, sequenced in a study of T cells after yellow fever vaccination. TCRdb used MiXCR to reprocess the 5' RACE reads, holding one entry per CDR3 protein. This sample has tens of thousands of distinct CDR3 sequences, with over 7.5% found just once. The starting material was CD8+ T cells sorted from PBMCs, obtained on the day of the yellow fever booster vaccination. The receptors come from a man aged 25 to 40 who received the YFV17D yellow fever vaccine.

In this sample, this clonotype turned up many times. The chain couples TRBV7-9 to TRBJ2-7; no clear D gene. V dropped 2 bases and J dropped 1 base, with 6 bases sitting between them. CDR3 size: 13 residues. CDR1 and CDR2 (germline): SEHNR, FQNEAQ (reference sequence). CDR3 protein: CASSLLGSYEQYF. CDR3 DNA: TGTGCCAGCAGCTTATTAGGTTCCTACGAGCAGTACTTC.

This clonotype occurred a few times. The chain has TRBV6-5 and TRBJ2-7; D could derive from TRBD1 or TRBD2 (5 bases each). Per the germline V gene, CDR1 is MNHEY and CDR2 is SVGAGI. Between the trimmed V and J ends, which lost 6 bases and 6 bases, there was a span of 12 bases. The CDR3 sequence is 12 residues long. This CDR3 is CASSSAGGEQYF. The DNA for the CDR3 is TGTGCCAGCAGCTCGGCTGGGGGCGAGCAGTACTTC.

This clonotype was recorded a few times. The junction departs from germline at one end; a sequencing error may be responsible. The chain combines TRBV7-7 with TRBJ2-1; D gene uncertain. Per the germline V gene, CDR1 is SSHAT and CDR2 is FNYEAQ (reference sequence). CDR3 length: 13 amino acids. DNA of the CDR3: TGTGCTAGCAGCTTTGATCTTTACAATGAGCAGTTCTTC. Translating it yields CASSFDLYNEQFF.

The chain is built from TRBV9 and TRBJ2-3; TRBD1 is a possible D gene (5 bases). Germline CDR1 is SGDLS and CDR2 is YYNGEE. The CDR3 is 14 residues long. Trimming removed 3 bases at V and 6 bases at J, with 14 bases between. Here the CDR3 DNA reads TGTGCCAGCAGCGCCCGGAAGACAGAGGATACGCAGTATTTT. Translating it yields CASSARKTEDTQYF.

The J gene is TRBJ2-1, the V gene TRBV27, with 7 bases lining up with TRBD2. The CDR3 has 15 amino acids. V was clipped by 5 bases and J by 2 bases; unmatched bases: 6. Germline V gene lookup returns CDR1 MNHEY and CDR2 SMNVEV (reference sequence). In nucleotides, the CDR3 is TGTGCCAGCAGTCTCGGGGAGGGTACCTACAATGAGCAGTTCTTC. This codes for CASSLGEGTYNEQFF.

This clonotype was picked up a small number of times. CDR3 DNA: TGCAGCGTTCGAGACATCTACGAGCAGTACTTC. Encoded protein: CSVRDIYEQYF. This rearrangement joins TRBV29-1 to TRBJ2-7, with D hard to call. Trimming took 5 bases from V and 3 from J, leaving 8 bases between them. The CDR3 has 11 amino acids. Germline CDR1 SQVTM, CDR2 ANQGSEA.

This clonotype appeared many times. Its ends do not fully match the called genes, so a read error is possible. J is TRBJ2-1 and V is TRBV5-1; a possible D gene is TRBD2 (5 bases). The CDR3 is 12 amino acids. Germline CDR1 SGHRS, CDR2 YFSETQ. The CDR3 bases are TGTGCCAGCAGTTTAGTCGGGGATGAGCAGTTCTTC. This sequence encodes CASSLVGDEQFF.

This sequence joins TRBV6-6 and TRBJ2-7; D is unresolved. Germline V gene sequence: CDR1 MNHNY, CDR2 SVGAGI (reference sequence). Between the trimmed V and J ends, which lost 0 bases and 3 bases, there was a span of 3 bases. This CDR3 has 12 amino acids. CDR3 amino acids: CASSYSLYEQYF. CDR3 nucleotide sequence: TGTGCCAGCAGTTACTCCCTCTACGAGCAGTACTTC.

This clonotype was recorded many times. This rearrangement joins TRBV7-2 to TRBJ2-1, with D unclear. Trimming stripped 1 base from V and 5 bases from J, with 3 bases between. Germline values: CDR1 SGHTA, CDR2 FQGNSA. The CDR3 runs 12 residues. The CDR3 reads CASSLGDNEQFF. The DNA of the CDR3 is TGTGCCAGCAGCTTAGGAGACAATGAGCAGTTCTTC.

This chain links TRBV9 with TRBJ2-1; 11 bases are shared with TRBD2. The CDR3 totals 16 residues. Germline V gene sequence: CDR1 SGDLS, CDR2 YYNGEE. The V and J ends lost 5 bases and 0 bases, in that order; junction bases with no gene match: 4. The CDR3 DNA reads TGTGCCAGCAGTCAGGGACTAGCGGTCTCCTACAATGAGCAGTTCTTC. Translation: CASSQGLAVSYNEQFF.

This clonotype has more than one count but fewer than ten. The chain joins TRBV9 to TRBJ2-7; 9 nucleotides line up with TRBD1. CDR1 SGDLS and CDR2 YYNGEE come from the germline V gene. The trim removed 2 bases at V and 2 bases at J, leaving 2 bases unmatched. The length of the CDR3 is 14 residues. The CDR3 region has the DNA TGTGCCAGCAGCGTCGGACAGGGGACCTACGAGCAGTACTTC. It codes for CASSVGQGTYEQYF.

This clonotype has only a few counts. V is TRBV20-1 and J is TRBJ2-2; D is uncertain. The V gene's germline CDR1 is DFQATT and CDR2 SNEGSKA (reference sequence). The CDR3 length is 13 residues. V dropped 2 bases and J dropped 4 bases, with 8 bases sitting between them. CDR3 protein: CSARSQATGELFF. In nucleotides, the CDR3 is TGCAGTGCTAGAAGCCAGGCCACCGGGGAGCTGTTTTTT.

The V and J genes are TRBV5-4 and TRBJ2-7; 10 bases map to TRBD2. This CDR3 spans 14 amino acids. Germline CDR1 reads SGHNT; CDR2 reads YYREEE (reference sequence). V gave up 4 bases and J gave up 4 bases; unmatched junction bases: 5. The CDR3 reads CASSLQTSGYEQYF. For the CDR3, the DNA is TGTGCCAGCAGCCTGCAGACTAGCGGGTACGAGCAGTACTTC.

This clonotype was seen at least ten times. The rearrangement uses TRBV12-3 or TRBV12-4 and TRBJ2-7, with 9 bases fitting TRBD1. The CDR3 extends over 13 amino acids. After removal of 5 bases from V and 3 bases from J, the junction contained 2 bases not matched to a gene. The CDR3 here is CASSGGQGYEQYF. As DNA, the CDR3 is TGTGCCAGCAGTGGGGGACAGGGCTACGAGCAGTACTTC.

This clonotype was detected many times. V usage is TRBV7-6 and J usage is TRBJ2-1; D unresolved. CDR1 is SGHVS, CDR2 FNYEAQ, per germline. The CDR3 covers 16 residues. V lost 5 bases and J 0 bases, leaving 14 bases between the germline ends. DNA of the CDR3: TGTGCCAGCAGCCCCCGGGCACCGAGCTCCTACAATGAGCAGTTCTTC. This gives the protein CASSPRAPSSYNEQFF.

The sample holds a few counts of this clonotype. V usage is TRBV7-9 and J usage is TRBJ2-2; 9 bases align to TRBD2. The CDR3 loop spans 13 amino acids. The germline CDR1 and CDR2 sequences are SEHNR and FQNEAQ (reference sequence). V was pared by 9 bases and J by 3 bases, with 2 bases of the junction left unmatched. CDR3 nucleotide sequence: TGTGCCAGAAGCGGGAGGTACACCGGGGAGCTGTTTTTT. This encodes CARSGRYTGELFF. Full variable domain (rest looked up from reference TRBV7-9 and TRBJ2-2): DTGVSQNPRHKITKRGQNVTFRCDPISEHNRLYWYRQTLGQGPEFLTYFQNEAQLEKSRLLSDRFSAERPKGSFSTLEIQRTEQGDSAMYLCARSGRYTGELFFGEGSRLTVL.

This clonotype was observed a handful of times. The chain employs TRBV11-2 and TRBJ1-5; D not resolved. V lost 5 bases, J lost 2 bases, and 13 bases lay in between. Looked up from germline, CDR1 is SGHAT and CDR2 is FQNNGV. This CDR3 is 15 amino acids long. The CDR3 DNA is TGTGCCAGCAGCCCCCGCCGTATGGGCAATCAGCCCCAGCATTTT. Residues: CASSPRRMGNQPQHF.

J is TRBJ1-3 and V is TRBV18; D unresolved. Germline V gives CDR1 KGHSH, CDR2 LQKENI. The CDR3 covers 17 residues. Trimming shortened V by 3 bases and J by 0 bases, and 15 bases separated the two germline ends. CDR3 sequence (DNA): TGTGCCAGCTCACCTGATAGGTCGAAAGACTCTGGAAACACCATATATTTT. Residues: CASSPDRSKDSGNTIYF.

This clonotype turned up a few times. The V call is TRBV12-3 or TRBV12-4, the J call TRBJ2-1; D perhaps matches TRBD1 (5 bases). The CDR3 contains 14 residues. V lost 3 bases and J lost 8, with 14 bases in between. DNA for the CDR3: TGTGCCAGCAGTTTGGGGCTCGGTTGGGATGAGCAGTTCTTC. Translated, it gives CASSLGLGWDEQFF.

In its sample, this clonotype was seen a few times. This chain links TRBV27 with TRBJ2-3; TRBD2 agrees at 7 bases. This CDR3 is 12 amino acids long. In germline, CDR1 is MNHEY, CDR2 SMNVEV (reference sequence). V lost 5 bases and J lost 12; bases outside the gene matches: 8. CDR3 coding DNA: TGTGCCAGCAGTACCCCCGGGACTACCCAGTATTTT. Translated: CASSTPGTTQYF.

This clonotype appeared a few times. The chain joins TRBV15 to TRBJ2-2; D call uncertain. The CDR3 is 15 residues long. Germline V gene lookup returns CDR1 LNHNV and CDR2 YYDKDF (reference sequence). V was shortened by 5 bases and J by 4 bases, with 14 bases between the two germline ends. The CDR3 sequence: CATSPNPLGTGELFF. DNA for the CDR3: TGTGCCACCAGCCCTAATCCTCTAGGCACCGGGGAGCTGTTTTTT.

This clonotype appeared a few times. This chain connects TRBV15 to TRBJ2-1; either TRBD1 or TRBD2 may supply D (5 bases each). This CDR3 region has 14 residues. Germline V gives CDR1 LNHNV, CDR2 YYDKDF (reference sequence). V was cut by 4 bases and J by 12 bases, with 19 bases left in between. This CDR3 is CATSTDTTSGGQFF. Here the CDR3 DNA reads TGTGCCACCAGCACCGATACGACAAGTGGGGGGCAGTTCTTC.

Written as DNA, the CDR3 is TGCGCCAGCAGCCAAGCGGAAGCGGGCTACGAGCAGTACTTC. The encoded protein is CASSQAEAGYEQYF. The chain uses TRBV4-1 and TRBJ2-7; perhaps TRBD2 as D (6 bases). The germline CDR1 and CDR2 sequences are MGHRA and YSYEKL. Trimming took off 1 base at V and 3 bases at J, with 10 bases between the two ends. The CDR3 has 14 residues.

This clonotype was recorded at least ten times. The chain uses TRBV12-5 and TRBJ2-7; perhaps TRBD1 as D (5 bases). The CDR3 sequence is 16 residues long. Trimming removed 9 bases from V and 0 bases from J, with 21 bases in between. Germline V lookup: CDR1 LGHNT, CDR2 FRNRAP. In DNA form, the CDR3 reads TGTGCTAGCACCTGGGCCCCTCTACAGGACTCCTACGAGCAGTACTTC. Protein: CASTWAPLQDSYEQYF.

The chain is built from TRBV5-1 and TRBJ2-3; 9 bases fit TRBD1. V gave up 4 bases and J gave up 5 bases; unmatched junction bases: 8. Looked up from germline, CDR1 is SGHRS and CDR2 is YFSETQ. CDR3 size: 15 residues. Here the CDR3 reads CASSGKQGARDTQYF. CDR3 DNA: TGCGCCAGCAGCGGAAAACAGGGGGCGCGAGATACGCAGTATTTT. Looking up the rest from reference TRBV5-1 and TRBJ2-3 gives the full variable domain: KAGVTQTPRYLIKTRGQQVTLSCSPISGHRSVSWYQQTPGQGLQFLFEYFSETQRNKGNFPGRFSGRQFSNSRSEMNVSTLELGDSALYLCASSGKQGARDTQYFGPGTRLTVL.

This clonotype occurred many times. The chain has TRBV6-5 and TRBJ2-6; D remains unclear. In germline, CDR1 is MNHEY, CDR2 SVGAGI. V gave up 0 bases and J gave up 4 bases, with 7 bases separating them. CDR3 length: 15 residues. CDR3 region: CASSYSGSGANVLTF. DNA of the CDR3: TGTGCCAGCAGTTACTCCGGTTCCGGGGCCAACGTCCTGACTTTC.

This chain joins TRBV21-1 and TRBJ1-5. TRBV21-1 is annotated as a pseudogene. The CDR3 contains 14 residues. This chain's CDR3 is CASSPYRGNQPQHF. The CDR3 DNA reads TGTGCCAGCAGCCCCTATCGAGGGAATCAGCCCCAGCATTTT.

This clonotype was recorded many times. The chain joins TRBV5-1 to TRBJ2-5; 13 positions agree with TRBD2. Trimming took 2 bases from V and 3 from J; bases not matched to a gene: 1. Per the germline V gene, CDR1 is SGHRS and CDR2 is YFSETQ. This CDR3 has 15 residues. The CDR3 DNA follows: TGCGCCAGCAGCTTAGGACTAGCGGGAGAAGAGACCCAGTACTTC. It translates to CASSLGLAGEETQYF.

The chain has TRBV5-1 and TRBJ2-7; TRBD1 is a possible D gene (5 bases). V was trimmed by 4 bases and J by 7 bases, leaving 15 bases between them. Per the germline V gene, CDR1 is SGHRS and CDR2 is YFSETQ. The CDR3 is 13 amino acids. The CDR3 sequence: CASSRTSPREQYF. CDR3 coding DNA: TGCGCCAGCAGCCGGACATCGCCTCGGGAGCAGTACTTC.